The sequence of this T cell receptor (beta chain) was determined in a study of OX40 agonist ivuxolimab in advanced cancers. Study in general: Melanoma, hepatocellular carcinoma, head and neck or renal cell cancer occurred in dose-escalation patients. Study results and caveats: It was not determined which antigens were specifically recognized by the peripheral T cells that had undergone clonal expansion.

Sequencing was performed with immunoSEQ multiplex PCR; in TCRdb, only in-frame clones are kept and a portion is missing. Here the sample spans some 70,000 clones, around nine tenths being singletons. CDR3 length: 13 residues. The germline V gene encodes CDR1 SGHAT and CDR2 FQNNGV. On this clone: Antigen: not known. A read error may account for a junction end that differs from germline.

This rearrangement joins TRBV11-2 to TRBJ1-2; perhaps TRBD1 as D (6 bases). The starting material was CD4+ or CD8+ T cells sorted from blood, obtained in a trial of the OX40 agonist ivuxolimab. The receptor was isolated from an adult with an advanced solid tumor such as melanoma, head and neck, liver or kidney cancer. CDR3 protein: CASSLDRRYGYTF. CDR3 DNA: TGTGCCAGCAGCCTAGACAGGCGTTATGGCTACACCTTC.